One sample yielded the 22 T cell receptor beta chains listed below, sequenced in a study of OX40 agonist ivuxolimab in advanced cancers. Assay used: immunoSEQ multiplex PCR; TCRdb lists only in-frame clones, some missing. Among 75,000 to 100,000 clones listed, approximately 80% were seen once. The sequences come from CD4+ or CD8+ T cells sorted from blood, collected in a trial of the OX40 agonist ivuxolimab. These receptors were obtained from an adult with an advanced solid tumor such as melanoma, head and neck, liver or kidney cancer.

This clone appeared a few times. The chain employs TRBV11-2 and TRBJ1-1; D is unclear. The CDR3 runs 14 residues. V shed 0 bases and J shed 4 bases, with 9 bases lying between them. The germline V gene has CDR1 SGHAT and CDR2 FQNNGV. The CDR3 DNA reads as TGTGCCAGCAGCTTAGATTTTCTAGGCACTGAAGCTTTCTTT. This encodes CASSLDFLGTEAFF.

This clone has a single count. The gene calls are TRBV27 and TRBJ2-1; D uncertain. The CDR3 is made up of 14 amino acids. Trimming removed 3 bases at V and 7 bases at J, with 13 bases between. Germline CDR1 and CDR2: MNHEY and SMNVEV (reference sequence). The DNA of the CDR3 is TGTGCCAGCAGTTTCAGGTCCCCTGGGAATGAGCAGTTCTTC. Translation: CASSFRSPGNEQFF.

The genes are TRBV7-9 and TRBJ2-6; TRBD2 is a possible D gene (5 bases). Germline V gene sequence: CDR1 SEHNR, CDR2 FQNEAQ (reference sequence). This CDR3 spans 15 amino acids. V lost 5 bases and J 0 bases, leaving 8 bases between the germline ends. Here the CDR3 DNA reads TGTGCCAGCAGCACGGGAACCTCTGGGGCCAACGTCCTGACTTTC. The encoded protein is CASSTGTSGANVLTF.

This clone was picked up many times. V gene TRBV5-1 combines with J gene TRBJ1-1, with D possibly TRBD1 on 6 matching bases. The V end lost 4 bases, the J end lost 1 base, and 11 bases lay between the germline ends. This CDR3 is 14 amino acids long. Germline V lookup: CDR1 SGHRS, CDR2 YFSETQ. CDR3 nucleotides: TGCGCCAGCAGCCCATCGGGGGCGAACACTGAAGCTTTCTTT. Translating gives CASSPSGANTEAFF.

The chain links TRBV6-6 to TRBJ1-5; 7 bases map to TRBD1. There are 15 residues in the CDR3. J lost 5 bases, V lost 5 bases, and 9 bases had no gene match. The germline V gene encodes CDR1 MNHNY and CDR2 SVGAGI (reference sequence). DNA of the CDR3: TGTGCCAGCAGTCCATCTCAGGGGGGTGATCAGCCCCAGCATTTT. Translating gives CASSPSQGGDQPQHF.

V usage is TRBV15 and J usage is TRBJ2-7; TRBD2 might be the D (6 bases). Germline loops: CDR1 LNHNV, CDR2 YYDKDF (reference sequence). Trimming removed 0 bases from V and 6 bases from J, with 9 bases in between. CDR3 size: 13 residues. The CDR3 spells CATSRDRGIEQYF. The CDR3 nucleotides are TGTGCCACCAGCAGAGATCGGGGGATCGAGCAGTACTTC. Using reference TRBV15 and TRBJ2-7 for the parts outside the CDR3, the full variable domain is DAMVIQNPRYQVTQFGKPVTLSCSQTLNHNVMYWYQQKSSQAPKLLFHYYDKDFNNEADTPDNFQSRRPNTSFCFLDIRSPGLGDTAMYLCATSRDRGIEQYFGPGTRLTVT.

This sequence joins TRBV7-9 and TRBJ2-2, with TRBD2 matching 13 bases. The J segment lost 6 bases and the V segment lost 5 bases, leaving 9 bases of the junction unmatched. Germline V lookup: CDR1 SEHNR, CDR2 FQNEAQ (reference sequence). The CDR3 length is 17 residues. The CDR3 DNA reads as TGTGCCAGCAGCCCCAGGACCACTAGCGGGGGGGCCGGGGAGCTGTTTTTT. This gives the protein CASSPRTTSGGAGELFF.

This chain links TRBV6-5 with TRBJ1-6; D unclear. The CDR3 is 15 residues long. The germline V and J ends were trimmed by 4 bases and 4 bases, with 11 bases remaining between them. The germline CDR1 and CDR2 sequences are MNHEY and SVGAGI. The chain's CDR3 is CASSSETVYNSPLHF. In DNA form, the CDR3 reads TGTGCCAGCAGTTCTGAGACGGTGTATAATTCACCCCTCCACTTT.

This rearrangement joins TRBV7-9 to TRBJ1-2, with 10 bases identical to TRBD1. The CDR3 totals 16 residues. V lost 5 bases to trimming and J lost 5 bases; unmatched junction nucleotides: 11. CDR1 SEHNR and CDR2 FQNEAQ come from the germline V gene (reference sequence). The CDR3 DNA reads TGTGCCAGCAGCCCGATACCTGGGACAGGGGAATATGGCTACACCTTC. It translates to CASSPIPGTGEYGYTF. Full variable domain (missing parts from reference TRBV7-9 and TRBJ1-2): DTGVSQNPRHKITKRGQNVTFRCDPISEHNRLYWYRQTLGQGPEFLTYFQNEAQLEKSRLLSDRFSAERPKGSFSTLEIQRTEQGDSAMYLCASSPIPGTGEYGYTFGSGTRLTVV.

This chain connects TRBV7-2 to TRBJ2-3; 7 nucleotides match TRBD2. Losses at the gene ends were 1 base for V and 7 bases for J; bases not matched to a gene: 8. CDR3 length: 15 residues. Germline V CDR1 and CDR2: SGHTA, FQGNSA. The CDR3 here is CASSLGIQAGHTQYF. The CDR3 bases are TGTGCCAGCAGCTTAGGGATCCAAGCGGGGCATACGCAGTATTTT.

The chain is built from TRBV7-8 and TRBJ2-5; 8 bases are a match to TRBD2. CDR1 SGHVS and CDR2 FQNEAQ come from the germline V gene. CDR3 length equals 20 residues. The V and J ends lost 4 bases and 1 base, in that order; junction bases with no gene match: 20. CDR3 in amino acids: CASSSPLGAGGLARQETQYF. CDR3 DNA: TGTGCCAGCAGCTCACCCCTCGGGGCGGGAGGTTTGGCCCGCCAAGAGACCCAGTACTTC.

This rearrangement joins TRBV19 to TRBJ2-7; no reliable D call. CDR1 is LNHDA and CDR2 is SQIVND in the germline V gene (reference sequence). The CDR3 runs to 15 residues. The ends were cut back, 3 bases at V and 2 bases at J, with 14 bases in the middle. This CDR3 is CASSIATSLTYEQYF. As DNA, the CDR3 is TGTGCCAGTAGTATTGCGACGTCCCTAACCTACGAGCAGTACTTC.

This clone was recorded a few times. The chain employs TRBV27 and TRBJ1-4, with 11 bases fitting TRBD1. Germline lookup yields CDR1 MNHEY and CDR2 SMNVEV (reference sequence). V lost 5 bases and J lost 1; bases outside the gene matches: 3. CDR3 length: 16 amino acids. The CDR3 loop reads CASSGGTGGTNEKLFF. CDR3 coding DNA: TGTGCCAGCAGTGGCGGGACAGGGGGAACTAATGAAAAACTGTTTTTT.

The chain links TRBV10-3 to TRBJ2-5; no firm D call. The CDR3 is 14 residues long. Trimming took off 3 bases at V and 2 bases at J, with 10 bases between the two ends. The germline V gene encodes CDR1 ENHRY and CDR2 SYGVKD. CDR3 in amino acids: CAISELVGQETQYF. The CDR3 nucleotides read TGTGCCATCAGTGAACTTGTGGGGCAAGAGACCCAGTACTTC.

The rearrangement links TRBV29-1 to TRBJ2-4; 9 nucleotides match TRBD2. Trimming removed 7 bases from V and 6 bases from J; junction bases left unmatched: 7. The CDR3 covers 13 residues. Germline V gene data show CDR1 as SQVTM and CDR2 as ANQGSEA. The CDR3 DNA sequence: TGCAGCGGTCGGACTAGCGTAGGAAACATTCAGTACTTC. This translates into CSGRTSVGNIQYF.

The V call is TRBV15, the J call TRBJ2-5; D possibly uses TRBD1 or TRBD2 (5 bases each). Per germline, CDR1 LNHNV and CDR2 YYDKDF (reference sequence). V was clipped by 1 base and J by 7 bases, with 16 bases between them. The CDR3 runs to 15 residues. The CDR3 loop is CATSRVSTLGPTQYF. The CDR3 bases are TGTGCCACCAGCAGAGTTTCGACCCTGGGACCGACCCAGTACTTC.

V is TRBV19 and J is TRBJ2-3; D gene uncertain. The germline CDR1 and CDR2 sequences are LNHDA and SQIVND (reference sequence). The ends were cut back, 4 bases at V and 3 bases at J, with 5 bases in the middle. This CDR3 spans 12 amino acids. The CDR3 region is CASSTGTDTQYF. In nucleotides, the CDR3 is TGTGCCAGTAGTACCGGAACAGATACGCAGTATTTT.

The V call is TRBV5-8, the J call TRBJ1-5, with D possibly being TRBD1 (5 bases). The length of the CDR3 is 14 residues. CDR1 is SGHTS and CDR2 is YDEGEE in the germline V gene. Trimming shortened V by 6 bases and J by 5 bases, and 15 bases separated the two germline ends. CDR3 amino acids: CASTGTDPDQPQHF. The CDR3 bases are TGTGCCAGCACCGGGACTGACCCCGATCAGCCCCAGCATTTT.

V usage is TRBV5-1 and J usage is TRBJ1-1; no definite D call. Germline CDR1 reads SGHRS; CDR2 reads YFSETQ. Deletions cut 3 bases from V and 0 bases from J, with 12 bases between. This CDR3 region has 15 residues. In nucleotides, the CDR3 is TGCGCCAGCAGCTGGCGCATTGGGATGAACACTGAAGCTTTCTTT. Protein: CASSWRIGMNTEAFF.

The J gene is TRBJ1-1, the V gene TRBV18, with 11 bases identical to TRBD1. Germline CDR1 and CDR2: KGHSH and LQKENI. With 5 bases clipped from V and 5 bases from J, the junction kept 4 bases outside the gene matches. This CDR3 has 14 amino acids. The CDR3 nucleotides read TGTGCCAGCTCAAAGGACAGGGGGCCTACTGAAGCTTTCTTT. Translated: CASSKDRGPTEAFF.

This clone was seen only once. This chain uses TRBV30 with TRBJ1-5, with a tentative D call TRBD1 (5 bases). Trimming removed 0 bases at V and 2 bases at J, with 11 bases between. CDR3 length equals 15 residues. Germline V gene sequence: CDR1 GTSNPN, CDR2 SVGIG (reference sequence). The DNA of the CDR3 is TGTGCCTGGAGTGTAAAGGGGACGCGCAATCAGCCCCAGCATTTT. Residues: CAWSVKGTRNQPQHF. Full variable domain (remainder filled in from reference TRBV30 and TRBJ1-5): SQTIHQWPATLVQPVGSPLSLECTVEGTSNPNLYWYRQAAGRGLQLLFYSVGIGQISSEVPQNLSASRPQDRQFILSSKKLLLSDSGFYLCAWSVKGTRNQPQHFGDGTRLSIL.

The chain couples TRBV9 to TRBJ1-2, with a tentative D call TRBD1 (6 bases). The length of the CDR3 is 14 residues. Trimming removed 2 bases from V and 8 bases from J, with 16 bases in between. Germline CDR1 is SGDLS and CDR2 is YYNGEE. The CDR3 is CASSVEVGARGYTF. CDR3 nucleotide sequence: TGTGCCAGCAGCGTCGAGGTGGGGGCGCGGGGCTACACCTTC.